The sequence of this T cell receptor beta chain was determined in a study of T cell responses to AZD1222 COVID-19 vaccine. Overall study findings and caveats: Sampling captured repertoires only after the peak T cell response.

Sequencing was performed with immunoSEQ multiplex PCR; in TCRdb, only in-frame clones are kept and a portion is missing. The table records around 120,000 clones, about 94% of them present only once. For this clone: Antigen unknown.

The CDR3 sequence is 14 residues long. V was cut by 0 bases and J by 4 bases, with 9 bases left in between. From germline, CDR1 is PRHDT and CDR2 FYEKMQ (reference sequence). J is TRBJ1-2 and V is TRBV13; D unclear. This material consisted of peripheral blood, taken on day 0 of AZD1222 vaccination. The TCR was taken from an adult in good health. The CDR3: CASSLGQRTYGYTF. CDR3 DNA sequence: TGTGCCAGCAGCTTAGGCCAGCGAACCTATGGCTACACCTTC.